These T cell receptor beta chains were read from a single sample in a study of blood T cell repertoires in COVID-19. Libraries were prepared by immunoSEQ multiplex PCR; TCRdb keeps only in-frame clonotypes and omits some of them. Of some 200,000 clones listed, 88% are singletons. Sequencing input: PBMCs or T cells enriched from blood (not recorded which). The receptors were gathered from a woman in her 30s who had recovered from COVID-19. CDR3s include the opening cysteine and the closing phenylalanine or tryptophan. A D gene is named only where the DNA matches it firmly. Rows give clone size only sometimes, using once, few, many, or a class for an expanded clone.

d_call j_call v_call clone_size cdr3_nt cdr3_aa
TRBD1 TRBJ2-7 TRBV7-2 - TGTGCCAGCAGCTTAGAATGGACAGGTTCTTACGAGCAGTACTTC CASSLEWTGSYEQYF
- TRBJ2-7 TRBV7-9 - TGTGCCAGCAGCTTTCCTTTAACTAGCCGCAACTACGAGCAGTACTTC CASSFPLTSRNYEQYF
- TRBJ2-2 TRBV11-3 - TGTGCCAGCAGCTTAGTCTACACCGGGGAGCTGTTTTTT CASSLVYTGELFF
TRBD1 TRBJ1-2 TRBV6-5 - TGTGCCAGCAGTCTTCCCGGACAGGGGGCTGGCTACACCTTC CASSLPGQGAGYTF
TRBD1 TRBJ1-3 TRBV4-2 - TGTGCCAGCAGCCAGGCGCTGAAGACAGGGAGAGGAAACACCATATATTTT CASSQALKTGRGNTIYF
TRBD1 TRBJ2-1 TRBV15 - TGTGCCACCGGGGCAGGGGGCAGCTCCTACAATGAGCAGTTCTTC CATGAGGSSYNEQFF
- TRBJ2-1 TRBV5-6 once TGTGCCAGCAGCTTGGTTGGTGGGGCCCCACGGGGGAATGAGCAGTTCTTC CASSLVGGAPRGNEQFF
TRBD1 TRBJ1-1 TRBV12-3/TRBV12-4 - TGTGCCAGCAGTTTCGGTGGGGACAGGGAAGCTTTCTTT CASSFGGDREAFF
- TRBJ1-4 TRBV4-3 - TGCGCCAGCAGCCAAATACAGGGTGCGGGGGTTGAAAAACTGTTTTTT CASSQIQGAGVEKLFF
TRBD2 TRBJ2-1 TRBV9 - TGTGCCAGCAGCGTAGTCGGTAGCGGGTCGGGCAATGAGCAGTTCTTC CASSVVGSGSGNEQFF
- TRBJ1-4 TRBV21-1 - TGTGCCAGCAGCAAAACGAAGTACAGGGAGGGTATAGATGAAAAACTGTTTTTT CASSKTKYREGIDEKLFF
- TRBJ1-6 TRBV19 once TGTGCCAGTAGTATGGGACTGCCCAATTCACCCCTCCACTTT CASSMGLPNSPLHF
- TRBJ1-5 TRBV15 once TGTGCCACCAGCAGAAGTTTAGGGGGGCCCCAGCATTTT CATSRSLGGPQHF
TRBD1 TRBJ2-1 TRBV5-1 - TGCGCCAGCAGCTCCCCCCTGACAGGGAGCAATGAGCAGTTCTTC CASSSPLTGSNEQFF
- TRBJ2-3 TRBV11-3 - TGTGCCAGCAGCTTAGATCTTGCGGGGACGCAGTATTTT CASSLDLAGTQYF
TRBD2 TRBJ2-7 TRBV29-1 - TGCAGCGTTCGGCTAGCGGGGGAGAGTCAGTACTTC CSVRLAGESQYF
- TRBJ2-2 TRBV19 - TGTGCCAGTTCCGACAGGACCTACGGCGGGGAGCTGTTTTTT CASSDRTYGGELFF
- TRBJ1-1 TRBV4-2 - TGTGCCAGCAGCCAATTTCGGAACACTGAAGCTTTCTTT CASSQFRNTEAFF
TRBD1 TRBJ2-5 TRBV28 - TGTGCCAGCAGCTGGGACAGGGTCCAAGAGACCCAGTACTTC CASSWDRVQETQYF
- TRBJ1-4 TRBV29-1 - TGCAGCGTTGAGCTACAGGGCACTAATGAAAAACTGTTTTTT CSVELQGTNEKLFF
- TRBJ1-6 TRBV5-4 - TGTGCCAGCAGCTTGGGACGGGGTAATTCACCCCTCCACTTT CASSLGRGNSPLHF
- TRBJ2-3 TRBV7-3 - TGTGCCAGCAGCTTATGGGGGGAATCTAGCACAGATACGCAGTATTTT CASSLWGESSTDTQYF
TRBD1 TRBJ1-1 TRBV28 few TGTGCCAGCAGTTCGGGACAGTTCGGCACTGAAGCTTTCTTT CASSSGQFGTEAFF
TRBD1 TRBJ1-4 TRBV24-1 once TGTGCCACCCGGGTGGAAGGACAGGGGCGAGAAAAACTGTTTTTT CATRVEGQGREKLFF
- TRBJ1-5 TRBV6-5 - TGTGCCAGCAGGTCACAGTATAGCAATCAGCCCCAGCATTTT CASRSQYSNQPQHF
TRBD1 TRBJ1-5 TRBV2 - TGTGCCAGCAGCGAAATACAACAGGGGTATCAGCCCCAGCATTTT CASSEIQQGYQPQHF
- TRBJ1-1 TRBV7-8 once TGTGCCAGCAGCTTAGTATCTCGGGGACTTAACACTGAAGCTTTCTTT CASSLVSRGLNTEAFF
TRBD1 TRBJ1-3 TRBV11-2 - TGTGCCAGCAGAAATCGGACAGGGGGCTCGATCTCTGGAAACACCATATATTTT CASRNRTGGSISGNTIYF
TRBD1 TRBJ2-7 TRBV7-6 - TGTGCCAGCAGCTTAACAGGGGACTACGAGCAGTACTTC CASSLTGDYEQYF
- TRBJ2-3 TRBV4-3 - TGCGCCAGCAGCCAAGGTTTCGGGGGCACAGATACGCAGTATTTT CASSQGFGGTDTQYF
- TRBJ1-4 TRBV19 few TGTGCCAGTAGTATGAGTGGGCCGGGGAATGAAAAACTGTTTTTT CASSMSGPGNEKLFF
- TRBJ1-2 TRBV7-7 - TGTGCTAGCAGCTTACCAACACGACTGTATACCTATGGCTACACCTTC CASSLPTRLYTYGYTF
TRBD1 TRBJ1-1 TRBV7-9 - TGTGCCAGCAGTCGTAGTGGACAGGGGTTTCCTGAAGCTTTCTTT CASSRSGQGFPEAFF
- TRBJ1-1 TRBV29-1 once TGCAGCGTCCCAGGGAACACTGAAGCTTTCTTT CSVPGNTEAFF
- TRBJ1-5 TRBV2 - TGTGCCAGCAGTGAAGACGGGTTTAATCAGCCCCAGCATTTT CASSEDGFNQPQHF
- TRBJ1-3 TRBV2 few TGTGCCAGCAGTCGGGACTCGAGCTCTGGAAACACCATATATTTT CASSRDSSSGNTIYF
- TRBJ2-3 TRBV29-1 - TGCAGCGTTGATACAGGCTTCACAGATACGCAGTATTTT CSVDTGFTDTQYF
- TRBJ1-2 TRBV19 - TGTGCCAGTAGTTGGCAGGGCAATGGCTACACCTTC CASSWQGNGYTF
TRBD2 TRBJ2-1 TRBV5-1 - TGCGCCAGCAGCTTGGTACAGGGCGGGGGGAATGAGCAGTTCTTC CASSLVQGGGNEQFF
TRBD1 TRBJ2-3 TRBV3-1/TRBV3-2 once TGTGCCAGCAGCCAACCTCAGGGGGGCACAGATACGCAGTATTTT CASSQPQGGTDTQYF
- TRBJ2-7 TRBV27 - TGTGCCAGCACCCCGGGGAGGGGGTACGAGCAGTACTTC CASTPGRGYEQYF
- TRBJ1-2 TRBV19 - TGTGCCAGTAGTATAGATCTCCCAGGGGCGGCCTATGGCTACACCTTC CASSIDLPGAAYGYTF
- TRBJ2-5 TRBV12-3/TRBV12-4 - TGTGCCAGCAGTCCCGAGGAAAAAGAGACCCAGTACTTC CASSPEEKETQYF
- TRBJ2-1 TRBV19 - TGTGCCAGTAACCCGACAGGAAATCAAAATGAGCAGTTCTTC CASNPTGNQNEQFF
TRBD2 TRBJ2-1 TRBV5-1 - TGCGCCAGCAGCTTCACTAGCGGGGTCTCTTACAATGAGCAGTTCTTC CASSFTSGVSYNEQFF
- TRBJ2-2 TRBV5-1 - TGCGCCAGCAGCTTGGGAACAGGGAACACCGGGGAGCTGTTTTTT CASSLGTGNTGELFF
TRBD1 TRBJ2-7 TRBV4-2 - TGTGCCAGCAGCCAAGAGGACAGGAGCTCCTACGAGCAGTACTTC CASSQEDRSSYEQYF
- TRBJ2-5 TRBV19 - TGTGCCAGTAGCCCCGGACCGGGAGAAGAGACCCAGTACTTC CASSPGPGEETQYF
TRBD2 TRBJ2-3 TRBV4-2 - TGTGCCAGCAGCCATCCCCCCCATATAACTAGCGGGAGCACAGATACGCAGTATTTT CASSHPPHITSGSTDTQYF
- TRBJ1-2 TRBV5-1 - TGCGCCAGCAGCCCCCGCCGGCAGGGCGGCTATGGCTACACCTTC CASSPRRQGGYGYTF
TRBD1 TRBJ1-2 TRBV15 - TGTGCCACCAGCAGAGTAAGGGACAGCAACTATGGCTACACCTTC CATSRVRDSNYGYTF
- TRBJ1-2 TRBV7-3 - TGTGCCAGCAGCCTTACGATCGAGCATGGCTACACCTTC CASSLTIEHGYTF
TRBD1 TRBJ1-2 TRBV12-3/TRBV12-4 - TGTGCCAGCCGACAGGGATTATACTATGGCTACACCTTC CASRQGLYYGYTF
- TRBJ2-1 TRBV6-2/TRBV6-3 - TGTGCCAGCAGTGCTGAACCGAGCTCCTACAATGAGCAGTTCTTC CASSAEPSSYNEQFF
- TRBJ1-5 TRBV6-5 - TGTGCCAGCAGACGGACTGGCAATCAGCCCCAGCATTTT CASRRTGNQPQHF
- TRBJ2-7 TRBV6-1 - TGTGCCAGCAGTGAACAGTGGGGGGATCAAGCCTACGAGCAGTACTTC CASSEQWGDQAYEQYF
TRBD2 TRBJ2-3 TRBV4-2 - TGTGCCAGCAGCCAAAGGCTAGCGGGGGGGTCAGATACGCAGTATTTT CASSQRLAGGSDTQYF
TRBD2 TRBJ2-1 TRBV13 - TGTGCCAGCAGTCGGGGGGGACTAGCGGTCCGGGAGCAGTTCTTC CASSRGGLAVREQFF
TRBD1 TRBJ1-6 TRBV18 - TGTGCCAGCTCACTGTGGACAGGGTCCTATAATTCACCCCTCCACTTT CASSLWTGSYNSPLHF
TRBD1 TRBJ2-7 TRBV5-1 - TGCGCCAGCAGCCCAGGGACAGGGGGCTACGAGCAGTACTTC CASSPGTGGYEQYF